A selection of T cell receptor beta chains follows, all from one sample in a study of T cells in Graves' hyperthyroidism and ophthalmopathy. Using its own MiXCR run on the multiplex PCR reads, TCRdb lists one record per CDR3 protein. The sample carries 250,000 to 300,000 distinct CDR3 sequences, about 13% recorded once. The specimen sequenced was blood. The source of these receptors is a woman between 35 and 50 years old with Graves' hyperthyroidism. The CDR3 runs from the conserved cysteine through the conserved F or W. Some rows have no size entry. The others give once, few or many, or a class for an expanded clone.

j_call v_call clone_size cdr3_aa
TRBJ2-2 TRBV11-2 many CASSPTSGRTGELFF
TRBJ1-4 TRBV27 many CASSSRGTNEKLFF
TRBJ2-3 TRBV7-2 many CASSVGAGSTDTQYF
TRBJ1-5 TRBV28 many CASSLVGRQNPQHF
TRBJ1-2 TRBV20-1 many CSARVGTGDKAGYGYTF
TRBJ2-2 TRBV30 - CALKREGLWTGELFF
TRBJ2-3 TRBV28 many CASKVADSTDTQYF
TRBJ2-3 TRBV12-3/TRBV12-4 many CASSSTEKVTDTQYF
TRBJ2-5 TRBV20-1 few CSAGGLAEETQYF
TRBJ2-3 TRBV29-1 few CSVEGAGGPPDTQYF
TRBJ2-2 TRBV6-1 many CASKGERNTGELFF
TRBJ2-1 TRBV24-1 many CATSESVSYNEQFF
TRBJ2-7 TRBV30 many CAAGGLAGEQYF
TRBJ1-5 TRBV6-1 many CASSRTGQNNQPQHF
TRBJ2-3 TRBV11-2 many CASRYRGTTDTQYF
TRBJ2-6 TRBV9 - CASSGGANVLTF
TRBJ2-7 TRBV5-6 - CASSLLSGPTYEQYF
TRBJ2-7 TRBV30 - CAWKQNYEQYF
TRBJ1-1 TRBV25-1 - CASSMLQDQGEAFF
TRBJ1-6 TRBV10-3 - CAISLQGAGNSPLHF
TRBJ1-2 TRBV4-1 - CASSQSAGPGGYTF
TRBJ2-1 TRBV25-1 few CASSESSGRVNEQFF
TRBJ1-4 TRBV28 many CASSTRQGAEKLFF
TRBJ1-2 TRBV2 many CASSAAAGNNYGYTF
TRBJ2-1 TRBV12-3/TRBV12-4 - CASSLYAGGPREQFF
TRBJ1-1 TRBV2 many CASSGSGRLNTEAFF
TRBJ2-7 TRBV24-1 many CATSEGQGAYEQYF
TRBJ2-1 TRBV7-2 few CASSSLAGDPAFYNEQFF
TRBJ2-7 TRBV6-5 many CASSYSWGSYEQYF
TRBJ1-3 TRBV6-6 - CASSYTGLVPGNTIYF
TRBJ2-1 TRBV4-1 few CASSQVREQNNEQFF
TRBJ1-4 TRBV15 many CATSNNRDSNEKLFF
TRBJ1-2 TRBV30 many CAWSVLSGYTF
TRBJ1-1 TRBV6-1 many CASSWGSPPEAFF
TRBJ1-6 TRBV28 many CASGTVNSPLHF
TRBJ1-1 TRBV19 many CASSATGVERNTEAFF
TRBJ2-3 TRBV12-3/TRBV12-4 - CASSKPGQGVDTQYF
TRBJ1-5 TRBV30 many CAWSLSVTQPQHF
TRBJ2-2 TRBV3-1 many CASSPQTSGRANTGELFF
TRBJ2-7 TRBV7-2 - CASSFQLPYEQYF
TRBJ2-3 TRBV28 many CASRSGGFPDTQYF
TRBJ2-7 TRBV20-1 many CSARDPSGGTYEQYF
TRBJ1-1 TRBV12-3/TRBV12-4 many CASSPAIGQGDTEAFF
TRBJ2-1 TRBV20-1 many CSAVGSYNEQFF
TRBJ2-5 TRBV7-3 - CASSLTGGGGSGETQYF
TRBJ1-2 TRBV7-3 few CASSLSGGYGYTF
TRBJ2-7 TRBV7-2 - CASSPWDRGTYEQYF
TRBJ2-1 TRBV3-1 many CASSQESSQFF
TRBJ1-2 TRBV12-3/TRBV12-4 - CASSGVRQEDSNGYTF
TRBJ2-5 TRBV15 many CATSRDQGSGSWETQYF
TRBJ1-2 TRBV9 - CASSAGQLYGYTF